These 14 T cell receptor beta chains originate from one sample sequenced in a study of blood T cell repertoires in COVID-19. TCRdb keeps only in-frame clones here, not all; method: immunoSEQ multiplex PCR. The table lists some 490,000 clones, about 85% of them singletons, with under 9.5% in the top ten. Sequenced: PBMCs or T cells enriched from blood (not recorded which). The receptor set was obtained from a woman aged 60-75 years who had recovered from COVID-19.

The chain recombines TRBV11-3 with TRBJ1-2; D perhaps matches TRBD1 (6 bases). The CDR3 has 14 amino acids. Deletions cut 6 bases from V and 7 bases from J, with 18 bases between. The V gene's germline CDR1 is SGHNT and CDR2 YENEEA. The CDR3 spells CASRDNRERSGYTF. In nucleotides, the CDR3 is TGTGCCAGCAGAGATAACAGGGAGCGGAGTGGCTACACCTTC.

This rearrangement joins TRBV28 to TRBJ2-1; perhaps TRBD1 as D (6 bases). V was trimmed by 5 bases and J by 8 bases, leaving 16 bases between them. CDR3 length: 14 residues. Germline V lookup: CDR1 MDHEN, CDR2 SYDVKM. Here the CDR3 reads CASSPSGDRDEQFF. The CDR3 coding sequence is TGTGCCAGCAGTCCTTCAGGGGATAGGGATGAGCAGTTCTTC.

This clone has just a few counts. The rearrangement joins TRBV12-3 or TRBV12-4 to TRBJ1-4; D unresolved. Trimming removed 3 bases at V and 7 bases at J, with 3 bases between. This CDR3 is built from 11 residues. CDR3: CASSFGEKLFF. As DNA, the CDR3 is TGTGCCAGCAGTTTCGGTGAAAAACTGTTTTTT.

The V call is TRBV15, the J call TRBJ2-7; no clear D gene. The V end lost 4 bases, the J end lost 2 bases, and 9 bases lay between the germline ends. CDR1 is LNHNV, CDR2 YYDKDF, per germline (reference sequence). The CDR3 spans 13 residues. CDR3: CATSKYNAYEQYV. The CDR3 coding sequence is TGTGCCACCAGCAAGTACAACGCCTACGAGCAGTACGTC.

The V gene is TRBV3-1 (or the pseudogene TRBV3-2), the J gene TRBJ2-2; the match to TRBD1 covers 8 bases. The V gene's germline CDR1 is LGHDT and CDR2 YNNKEL (reference sequence). There are 15 residues in the CDR3. V was pared by 3 bases and J by 6 bases, with 6 bases of the junction left unmatched. The CDR3 is CASSHRGQAAGELFF. The CDR3 coding sequence is TGTGCCAGCAGCCACCGGGGACAGGCGGCCGGGGAGCTGTTTTTT.

The gene calls are TRBV11-3 and TRBJ2-5; a possible D gene is TRBD1 (6 bases). V was shortened by 4 bases and J by 5 bases, with 17 bases between the two germline ends. Germline V CDR1 and CDR2: SGHNT, YENEEA. The CDR3 extends over 15 amino acids. The CDR3 here is CASSSRTAWGETQYF. CDR3 coding DNA: TGTGCCAGCAGCTCTCGGACAGCCTGGGGCGAGACCCAGTACTTC.

J is TRBJ1-4 and V is TRBV5-1; 7 bases fit TRBD1. Losses at the gene ends were 1 base for V and 8 bases for J; bases not matched to a gene: 5. The CDR3 totals 14 residues. CDR1 and CDR2 from the germline V gene are SGHRS and YFSETQ. CDR3 coding DNA: TGCGCCAGCAGCTTGAACAGGGGTGGCGAAAAACTGTTTTTT. Protein product: CASSLNRGGEKLFF.

The V and J genes are TRBV11-2 and TRBJ2-7, with a possible D match to TRBD1 (5 bases). CDR3 length: 14 amino acids. Trimming took 5 bases from V and 3 from J, leaving 14 bases between them. Germline CDR1 is SGHAT and CDR2 is FQNNGV. CDR3 DNA sequence: TGTGCCAGCAGCATAACCGACAGCCTCTACGAGCAGTACTTC. Its protein is CASSITDSLYEQYF.

The chain is built from TRBV19 and TRBJ2-2, with D uncertain. V lost 6 bases, J lost 4 bases, and 12 bases lay in between. CDR3 length: 14 amino acids. The V gene's germline CDR1 is LNHDA and CDR2 SQIVND (reference sequence). The CDR3 loop is CASRMAVGTGELFF. The CDR3, as DNA: TGTGCCAGTAGGATGGCGGTGGGCACCGGGGAGCTGTTTTTT.

Turning to this clone: The sample carries other DNA sequences with the same CDR3. The genes are TRBV5-1 and TRBJ2-3, with D maybe TRBD2 (6 bases). With 3 bases removed from V and 2 bases from J, the gap between germline ends came to 13 bases. The germline V gene encodes CDR1 SGHRS and CDR2 YFSETQ. This CDR3 comprises 15 residues. The CDR3 reads CASSSDRGNTDTQYF. In DNA form, the CDR3 reads TGCGCCAGCAGCTCCGACCGGGGGAACACAGATACGCAGTATTTT.

The chain joins TRBV3-1 (or the pseudogene TRBV3-2) to TRBJ1-4; D is uncertain. This CDR3 has 18 residues. CDR1 and CDR2 from the germline V gene are LGHDT and YNNKEL (reference sequence). V lost 1 base and J 0 bases, leaving 15 bases between the germline ends. The DNA of the CDR3 is TGTGCCAGCAGCCAAGCTCTCAGGCAGGCTGCAACTAATGAAAAACTGTTTTTT. Translating gives CASSQALRQAATNEKLFF.

The chain couples TRBV11-3 to TRBJ1-2; 7 bases align to TRBD1. With 2 bases clipped from V and 4 bases from J, the junction kept 4 bases outside the gene matches. The CDR3 extends over 14 amino acids. CDR1 is SGHNT, CDR2 YENEEA, per germline. The CDR3 reads CASSLKGASYGYTF. The CDR3 DNA reads TGTGCCAGCAGCTTAAAGGGGGCAAGCTATGGCTACACCTTC. The full variable domain, its missing parts supplied by reference TRBV11-3 and TRBJ1-2, is EAGVVQSPRYKIIEKKQPVAFWCNPISGHNTLYWYLQNLGQGPELLIRYENEEAVDDSQLPKDRFSAERLKGVDSTLKIQPAELGDSAVYLCASSLKGASYGYTFGSGTRLTVV.

The rearrangement links TRBV6-4 to TRBJ1-2; 7 nucleotides align to TRBD1. The CDR3 spans 18 residues. V was pared by 5 bases and J by 4 bases, with 19 bases of the junction left unmatched. The germline V gene has CDR1 MRHNA and CDR2 SNTAGT. CDR3 sequence: CASSPAYGGGKLSYGYTF. The CDR3 DNA reads TGTGCCAGCAGTCCTGCGTATGGAGGGGGCAAGTTAAGCTATGGCTACACCTTC.

This sequence joins TRBV5-6 and TRBJ2-5; TRBD1 matches 8 bases. The J segment lost 5 bases and the V segment lost 2 bases, leaving 8 bases of the junction unmatched. The CDR3 extends over 15 amino acids. Looked up from germline, CDR1 is SGHDT and CDR2 is YYEEEE. CDR3 in DNA: TGTGCCAGCAGCTTCCCGCAGGGGGCGCGGGAGACCCAGTACTTC. It is translated as CASSFPQGARETQYF. Full variable domain (rest looked up from reference TRBV5-6 and TRBJ2-5): DAGVTQSPTHLIKTRGQQVTLRCSPKSGHDTVSWYQQALGQGPQFIFQYYEEEERQRGNFPDRFSGHQFPNYSSELNVNALLLGDSALYLCASSFPQGARETQYFGPGTRLLVL.